This passage covers 10 T cell receptor beta chains from one sample sequenced in a study of cytomegalovirus exposure and HLA in healthy donors. Primers included in the PCR were 60 Vbeta and 13 Jbeta primers. Method: immunoSEQ multiplex PCR; TCRdb's copy keeps in-frame clones and lacks some. Of hundreds of thousands of clones listed, around 76% are singletons. Material: PBMCs. The source of these receptors is a man in his late teens or twenties in good health and CMV-seronegative.

This chain connects TRBV7-6 to TRBJ1-1; 8 bases map to TRBD1. Germline assignment: CDR1 SGHVS and CDR2 FNYEAQ. The CDR3 runs 16 residues. Unmatched junction bases numbered 11, after V lost 4 bases and J lost 4 bases. The DNA for the CDR3 is TGTGCCAGCAGCTCCCCCGGGCAGGGGGCTTTCACTGAAGCTTTCTTT. Its protein product is CASSSPGQGAFTEAFF.

The chain employs TRBV5-4 and TRBJ2-1, with D possibly TRBD2 on 5 matching bases. CDR1 is SGHNT, CDR2 YYREEE, per germline (reference sequence). The CDR3 extends over 14 amino acids. Trimming took off 0 bases at V and 6 bases at J, with 10 bases between the two ends. The CDR3 here is CASSLDVASNEQFF. The CDR3 nucleotides are TGTGCCAGCAGCTTGGATGTAGCGTCCAATGAGCAGTTCTTC. The variable domain in full, with the rest retrieved from reference TRBV5-4 and TRBJ2-1, is ETGVTQSPTHLIKTRGQQVTLRCSSQSGHNTVSWYQQALGQGPQFIFQYYREEENGRGNFPPRFSGLQFPNYSSELNVNALELDDSALYLCASSLDVASNEQFFGPGTRLTVL.

This chain links TRBV27 with TRBJ1-5; 9 nucleotides match TRBD1. This CDR3 comprises 14 residues. Germline V gene lookup returns CDR1 MNHEY and CDR2 SMNVEV (reference sequence). V lost 5 bases and J lost 5; bases outside the gene matches: 4. The CDR3 nucleotides read TGTGCCAGCAGTCCGGGGACAGGGCATCAGCCCCAGCATTTT. This encodes CASSPGTGHQPQHF.

The V gene is TRBV10-3, the J gene TRBJ2-5; 9 bases align to TRBD1. The J call may be incorrect, as the DNA end agrees better with TRBJ2-7. This CDR3 spans 15 amino acids. Per the germline V gene, CDR1 is ENHRY and CDR2 is SYGVKD. CDR3: CAISEGTGTPSEQYF. The CDR3, as DNA: TGTGCCATCAGTGAAGGGACAGGGACTCCCAGCGAGCAGTACTTC.

The chain links TRBV19 to TRBJ1-2, with D tentatively TRBD1 (6 bases). Per the germline V gene, CDR1 is LNHDA and CDR2 is SQIVND (reference sequence). The CDR3 is made up of 12 amino acids. Trimming took 6 bases from V and 5 from J, leaving 10 bases between them. In DNA form, the CDR3 reads TGTGCCAGTAGCGACGGACAGTATGGCTACACCTTC. It translates to CASSDGQYGYTF.

This clone is a singleton in its sample. The chain is built from TRBV7-2 and TRBJ2-7; 8 bases are shared with TRBD2. The CDR3 contains 15 residues. CDR1 is SGHTA, CDR2 FQGNSA, per germline. The ends lost 5 bases at V and 7 bases at J; junction bases unmatched: 13. CDR3 DNA sequence: TGTGCCAGCAGCAGAAGGGAAGCGGGAGATCGGGAGCAGTACTTC. Its protein is CASSRREAGDREQYF.

The chain uses TRBV5-1 and TRBJ2-1; TRBD2 aligns across 11 bases. V shed 4 bases and J 9 bases; nucleotides not matched to a gene: 6. The CDR3 has 14 amino acids. CDR1 is SGHRS and CDR2 is YFSETQ in the germline V gene. CDR3 coding DNA: TGCGCCAGCAGCCTCCCACTAGCGGGAGTTGAGCAGTTCTTC. As protein: CASSLPLAGVEQFF.

The rearrangement joins TRBV18 to TRBJ1-4; D possibly corresponds to TRBD1 (6 bases). V lost 2 bases and J lost 6, with 13 bases in between. This CDR3 spans 15 amino acids. The germline gives CDR1 KGHSH, CDR2 LQKENI. The CDR3 region is CASSPTGTRDEKLFF. CDR3 sequence (DNA): TGTGCCAGCTCACCAACAGGGACCCGGGATGAAAAACTGTTTTTT.

The chain employs TRBV20-1 and TRBJ2-1, with D possibly being TRBD1 (5 bases). Trimming stripped 3 bases from V and 8 bases from J, with 8 bases between. The CDR3 is made up of 11 amino acids. The germline CDR1 and CDR2 sequences are DFQATT and SNEGSKA (reference sequence). The CDR3 DNA is TGCAGTGCTAGTGCCAGGGATGAGCAGTTCTTC. This translates into CSASARDEQFF.

This chain connects TRBV5-1 to TRBJ1-1; weak D call: TRBD1 (5 bases). Germline V lookup: CDR1 SGHRS, CDR2 YFSETQ. The CDR3 sequence is 15 residues long. Between the trimmed V and J ends, which lost 0 bases and 0 bases, there was a span of 9 bases. In nucleotides, the CDR3 is TGCGCCAGCAGCTTGGCGGCAGGGTTGAACACTGAAGCTTTCTTT. This codes for CASSLAAGLNTEAFF.